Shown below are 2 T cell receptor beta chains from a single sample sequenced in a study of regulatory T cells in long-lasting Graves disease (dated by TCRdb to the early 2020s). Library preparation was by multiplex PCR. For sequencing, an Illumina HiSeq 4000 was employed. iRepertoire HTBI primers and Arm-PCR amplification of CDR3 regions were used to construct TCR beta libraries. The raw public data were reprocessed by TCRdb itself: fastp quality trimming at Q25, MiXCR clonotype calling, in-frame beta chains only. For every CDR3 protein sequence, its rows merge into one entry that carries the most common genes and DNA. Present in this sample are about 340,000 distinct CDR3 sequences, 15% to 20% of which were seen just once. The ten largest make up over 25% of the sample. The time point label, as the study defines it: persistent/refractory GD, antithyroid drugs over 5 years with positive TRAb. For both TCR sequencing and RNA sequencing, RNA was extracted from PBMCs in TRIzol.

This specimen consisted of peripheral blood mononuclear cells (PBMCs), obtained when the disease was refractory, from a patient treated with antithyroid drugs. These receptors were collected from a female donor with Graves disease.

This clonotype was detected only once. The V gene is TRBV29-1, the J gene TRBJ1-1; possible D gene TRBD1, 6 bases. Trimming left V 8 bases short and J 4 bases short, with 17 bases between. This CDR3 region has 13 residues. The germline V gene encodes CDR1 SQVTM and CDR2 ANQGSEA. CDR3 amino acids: CSSFGQLSTEAFF. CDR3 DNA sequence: TGCAGCTCCTTTGGACAGTTGAGCACTGAAGCTTTCTTT.

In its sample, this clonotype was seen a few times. CDR3 DNA sequence: TGTGCCAGCAGGCAGGGACAGTGGAACACCGGGGAGCTGTTTTTT. Amino acid sequence: CASRQGQWNTGELFF. V is TRBV27 and J is TRBJ2-2, with 7 nucleotides matching TRBD1. The CDR3 runs 15 residues. Trimming took 6 bases from V and 1 from J; bases not matched to a gene: 5. The germline V gene encodes CDR1 MNHEY and CDR2 SMNVEV (reference sequence).